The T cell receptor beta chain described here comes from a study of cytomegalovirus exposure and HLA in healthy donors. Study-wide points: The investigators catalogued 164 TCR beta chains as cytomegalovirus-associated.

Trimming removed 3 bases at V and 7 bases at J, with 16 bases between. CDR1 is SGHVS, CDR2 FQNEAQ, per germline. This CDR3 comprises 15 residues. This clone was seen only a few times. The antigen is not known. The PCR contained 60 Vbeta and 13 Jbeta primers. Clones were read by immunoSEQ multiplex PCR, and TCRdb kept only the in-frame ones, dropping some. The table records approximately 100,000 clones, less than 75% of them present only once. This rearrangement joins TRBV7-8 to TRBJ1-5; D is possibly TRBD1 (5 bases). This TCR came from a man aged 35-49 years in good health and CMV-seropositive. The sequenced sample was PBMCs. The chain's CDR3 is CASSFGPGPHQPQHF. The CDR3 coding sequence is TGTGCCAGCAGCTTTGGTCCAGGGCCTCACCAGCCCCAGCATTTT.